The sequence of this TCR beta chain was determined in a study of CD8+ T cells in alopecia areata. For the study at large: Tofacitinib ran 6 to 18 months, followed by 6 months off drug. Findings and caveats of the study: More clonal than normal scalp was lesional scalp, particularly alopecia totalis/universalis.

Indicated treatment: oral pan-JAK inhibitor, 5-10 mg twice daily. Those with alopecia areata gave lesional scalp punch biopsies and peripheral blood. About this clone: Its antigen is unidentified.

RNA was isolated and reverse transcribed to cDNA, the sequencing template. Profiled with immunoSEQ multiplex PCR; TCRdb holds only in-frame clones, not every one. In the table there are about 150,000 clones, about 51% of which are singletons. Trimming at V came to 4 bases and at J to 5 bases, leaving 11 bases not matched to a gene. The CDR3 covers 16 residues. Germline-derived CDR1 and CDR2 are LGHNA and YNFKEQ. This clonotype was obtained from a human donor with alopecia areata. The sequences come from CD8+ T cells sorted from blood, collected at week 4, from a patient treated with tofacitinib. The chain couples TRBV4-2 to TRBJ1-5, with 7 bases identical to TRBD1. DNA for the CDR3: TGTGCCAGCAGCCCAGGGAAGGGGGACAGATATCAGCCCCAGCATTTT. It codes for CASSPGKGDRYQPQHF.